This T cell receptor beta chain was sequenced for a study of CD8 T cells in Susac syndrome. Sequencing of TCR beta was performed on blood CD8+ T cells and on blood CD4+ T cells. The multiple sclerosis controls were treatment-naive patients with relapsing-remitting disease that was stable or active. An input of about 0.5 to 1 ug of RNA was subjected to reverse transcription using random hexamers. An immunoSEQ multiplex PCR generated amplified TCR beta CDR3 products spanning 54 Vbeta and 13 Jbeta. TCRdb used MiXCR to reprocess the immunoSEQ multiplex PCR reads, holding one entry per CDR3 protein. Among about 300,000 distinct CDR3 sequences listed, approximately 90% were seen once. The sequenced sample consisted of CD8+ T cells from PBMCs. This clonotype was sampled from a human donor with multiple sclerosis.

CDR3 bases: TGTGCCAGTAGTAAAAGCCAGGACTACAATGAGCAGTTCTTC. This encodes CASSKSQDYNEQFF. The chain employs TRBV19 and TRBJ2-1; D ambiguous. With 4 bases removed from V and 3 bases from J, the gap between germline ends came to 10 bases. CDR1 is LNHDA and CDR2 is SQIVND in the germline V gene (reference sequence). This CDR3 spans 14 amino acids.